Each of the 5 T cell receptor beta chains below was sequenced from the same sample in a study of blood T cell repertoires in COVID-19. This table comes from immunoSEQ multiplex PCR, and its TCRdb copy is limited to in-frame clones, with some not included. The table records roughly 230,000 clones, about four fifths of them present only once. Sequencing was carried out using peripheral blood. Receptor source: a man aged 35-49 years with active or convalescent COVID-19.

The rearrangement links TRBV28 to TRBJ2-3, with TRBD2 as a possible D gene (5 bases). Germline lookup yields CDR1 MDHEN and CDR2 SYDVKM. Trimming took 7 bases from V and 0 from J, leaving 11 bases between them. CDR3 length: 14 residues. CDR3 in amino acids: CASTGGTSTDTQYF. CDR3 DNA sequence: TGTGCCAGCACCGGAGGAACTAGCACAGATACGCAGTATTTT.

The V and J genes are TRBV6-5 and TRBJ1-6; tentative D call: TRBD1 (6 bases). Trimming removed 2 bases from V and 10 bases from J, with 18 bases in between. The V gene's germline CDR1 is MNHEY and CDR2 SVGAGI. CDR3 length: 16 amino acids. This CDR3 reads CASSYVGGAFSSPLHF. The CDR3 coding sequence is TGTGCCAGCAGTTACGTTGGGGGGGCGTTTTCGTCACCCCTCCACTTT.

J is TRBJ2-5 and V is TRBV11-3; D not certain. V shed 5 bases and J shed 5 bases, with 6 bases lying between them. CDR3 length: 11 amino acids. The germline V gene encodes CDR1 SGHNT and CDR2 YENEEA. The CDR3 bases are TGTGCCAGCAGCCCCTCGGAGACCCAGTACTTC. Translation gives CASSPSETQYF.

The V call is TRBV5-6, the J call TRBJ2-3; no firm D call. There are 14 residues in the CDR3. V lost 3 bases to trimming and J lost 1 base, with 9 bases between them. Germline CDR1 and CDR2: SGHDT and YYEEEE. The CDR3 coding sequence is TGTGCCAGCAGCTGGGCTGGCGGCACAGATACGCAGTATTTT. This sequence encodes CASSWAGGTDTQYF.

The gene calls are TRBV19 and TRBJ2-7; 7 nucleotides line up with TRBD1. Losses at the gene ends were 6 bases for V and 8 bases for J; bases not matched to a gene: 16. Germline V CDR1 and CDR2: LNHDA, SQIVND (reference sequence). The CDR3 extends over 15 amino acids. CDR3 region: CASRPTGVEVEKQYF. CDR3 DNA: TGTGCCAGTAGACCTACAGGGGTGGAAGTGGAGAAGCAGTACTTC.